Presented here are 2 T cell receptor beta chains from one specimen sequenced in a study of technical replicates of blood from a few donors. The protocol was immunoSEQ multiplex PCR, while the TCRdb copy is restricted to in-frame clones and leaves out a portion. The repertoire holds roughly 72,000 clones, with around 90% as singletons. Sequencing was done on a sample of T cells isolated from PBMCs. These receptors were taken from a human donor in good health.

The gene calls are TRBV7-2 and TRBJ1-3, with TRBD1 matching over 8 bases. There are 16 residues in the CDR3. The V gene's germline CDR1 is SGHTA and CDR2 FQGNSA. Trimming removed 5 bases from V and 0 bases from J; junction bases left unmatched: 6. The CDR3 coding sequence is TGTGCCAGCAGCCCCAGGGGGCTCCGCTCTGGAAACACCATATATTTT. Translating it yields CASSPRGLRSGNTIYF.

J is TRBJ2-6 and V is TRBV28; D unclear. Deletions cut 2 bases from V and 0 bases from J, with 8 bases between. CDR3 size: 16 residues. Germline CDR1 is MDHEN and CDR2 is SYDVKM. This chain's CDR3 is CASSLTVTSGANVLTF. The CDR3 DNA is TGTGCCAGCAGTTTAACAGTTACCTCTGGGGCCAACGTCCTGACTTTC.